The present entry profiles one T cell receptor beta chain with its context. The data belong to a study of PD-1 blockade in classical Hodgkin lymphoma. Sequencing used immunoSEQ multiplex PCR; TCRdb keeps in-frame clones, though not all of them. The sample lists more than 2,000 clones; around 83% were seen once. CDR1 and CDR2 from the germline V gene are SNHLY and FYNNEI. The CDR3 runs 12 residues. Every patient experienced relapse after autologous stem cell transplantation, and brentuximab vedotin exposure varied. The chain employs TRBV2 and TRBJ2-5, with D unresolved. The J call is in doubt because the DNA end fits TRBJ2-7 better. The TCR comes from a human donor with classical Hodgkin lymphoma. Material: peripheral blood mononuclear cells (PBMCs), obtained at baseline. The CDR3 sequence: CASSELAYEQYF. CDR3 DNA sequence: TGTGCCAGCAGTGAACTGGCCTACGAGCAGTACTTC.